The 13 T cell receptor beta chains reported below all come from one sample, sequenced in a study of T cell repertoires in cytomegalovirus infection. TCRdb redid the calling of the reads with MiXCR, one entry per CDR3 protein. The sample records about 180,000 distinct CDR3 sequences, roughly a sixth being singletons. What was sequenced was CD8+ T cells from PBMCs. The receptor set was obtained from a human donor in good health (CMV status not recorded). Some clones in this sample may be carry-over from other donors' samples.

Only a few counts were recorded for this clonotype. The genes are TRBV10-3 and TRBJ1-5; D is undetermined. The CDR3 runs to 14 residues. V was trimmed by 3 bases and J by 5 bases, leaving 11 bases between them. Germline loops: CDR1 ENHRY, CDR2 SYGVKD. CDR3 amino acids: CAISDQEGYQPQHF. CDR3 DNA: TGTGCCATCAGTGATCAGGAGGGCTATCAGCCCCAGCATTTT.

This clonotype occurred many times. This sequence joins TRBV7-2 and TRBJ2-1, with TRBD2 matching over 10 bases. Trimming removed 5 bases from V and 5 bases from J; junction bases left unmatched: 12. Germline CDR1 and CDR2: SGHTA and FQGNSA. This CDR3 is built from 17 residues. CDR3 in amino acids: CASSPGGLAGDNNEQFF. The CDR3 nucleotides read TGTGCCAGCAGCCCAGGAGGTCTAGCGGGGGATAACAATGAGCAGTTCTTC.

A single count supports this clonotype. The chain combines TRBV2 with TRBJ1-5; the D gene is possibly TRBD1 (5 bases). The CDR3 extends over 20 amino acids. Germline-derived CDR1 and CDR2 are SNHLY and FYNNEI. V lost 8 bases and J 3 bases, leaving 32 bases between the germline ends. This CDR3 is CASPHFARDGTPDYNQPQHF. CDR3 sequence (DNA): TGTGCCAGCCCCCATTTCGCAAGGGACGGAACTCCAGACTACAATCAGCCCCAGCATTTT.

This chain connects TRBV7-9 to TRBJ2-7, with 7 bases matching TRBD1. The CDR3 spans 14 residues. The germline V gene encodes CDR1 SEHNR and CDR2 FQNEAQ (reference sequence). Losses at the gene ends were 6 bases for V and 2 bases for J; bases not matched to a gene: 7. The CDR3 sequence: CASSHPTGTYEQYF. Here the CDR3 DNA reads TGTGCCAGCAGTCACCCGACAGGGACCTACGAGCAGTACTTC. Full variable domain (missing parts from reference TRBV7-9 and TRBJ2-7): DTGVSQNPRHKITKRGQNVTFRCDPISEHNRLYWYRQTLGQGPEFLTYFQNEAQLEKSRLLSDRFSAERPKGSFSTLEIQRTEQGDSAMYLCASSHPTGTYEQYFGPGTRLTVT.

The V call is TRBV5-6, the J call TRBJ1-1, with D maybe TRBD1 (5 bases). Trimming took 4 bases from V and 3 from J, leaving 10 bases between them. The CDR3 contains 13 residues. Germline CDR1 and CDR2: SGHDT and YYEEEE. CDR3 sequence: CASSPGQYTEAFF. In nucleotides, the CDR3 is TGTGCCAGCAGCCCAGGACAATACACTGAAGCTTTCTTT.

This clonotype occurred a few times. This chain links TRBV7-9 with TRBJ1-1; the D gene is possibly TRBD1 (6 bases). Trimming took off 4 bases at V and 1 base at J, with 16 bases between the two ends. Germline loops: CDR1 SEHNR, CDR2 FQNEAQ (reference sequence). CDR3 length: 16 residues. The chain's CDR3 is CASSSPPTDRNTEAFF. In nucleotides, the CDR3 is TGTGCCAGCAGCTCACCTCCAACGGACAGGAACACTGAAGCTTTCTTT.

CDR3 sequence reads: CASSFLSLEWRFTDTQYF. The DNA for the CDR3 is TGTGCCAGCAGTTTCCTATCCCTTGAGTGGCGATTCACAGATACGCAGTATTTT. The rearrangement uses TRBV28 and TRBJ2-3, with D unresolved. This CDR3 comprises 18 residues. Germline V gives CDR1 MDHEN, CDR2 SYDVKM. Trimming took off 3 bases at V and 2 bases at J, with 21 bases between the two ends.

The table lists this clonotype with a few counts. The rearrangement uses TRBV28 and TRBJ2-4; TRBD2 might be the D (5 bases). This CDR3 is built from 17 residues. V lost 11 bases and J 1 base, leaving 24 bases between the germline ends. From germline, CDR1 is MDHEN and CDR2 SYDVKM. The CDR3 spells CAGQKVAPARAKNIQYF. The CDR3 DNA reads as TGTGCCGGTCAAAAAGTAGCGCCGGCTCGGGCCAAAAACATTCAGTACTTC.

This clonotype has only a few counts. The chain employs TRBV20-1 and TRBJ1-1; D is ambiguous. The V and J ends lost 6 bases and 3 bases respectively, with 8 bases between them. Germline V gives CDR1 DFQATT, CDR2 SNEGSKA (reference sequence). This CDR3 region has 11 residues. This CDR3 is CSAKDYTEAFF. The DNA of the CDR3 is TGCAGTGCGAAGGACTACACTGAAGCTTTCTTT.

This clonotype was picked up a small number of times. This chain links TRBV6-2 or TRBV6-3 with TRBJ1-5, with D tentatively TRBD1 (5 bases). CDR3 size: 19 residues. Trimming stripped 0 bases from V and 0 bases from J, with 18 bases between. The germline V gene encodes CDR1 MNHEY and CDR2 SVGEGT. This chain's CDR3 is CASSYSTRDSLYSNQPQHF. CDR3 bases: TGTGCCAGCAGTTACTCCACCCGGGACTCACTGTATAGCAATCAGCCCCAGCATTTT.

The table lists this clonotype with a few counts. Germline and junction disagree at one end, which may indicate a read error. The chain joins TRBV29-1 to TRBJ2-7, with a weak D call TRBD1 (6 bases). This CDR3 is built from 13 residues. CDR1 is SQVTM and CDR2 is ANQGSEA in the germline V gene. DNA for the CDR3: TGCAGCGTGGAAGACGCGACAGGTCGCGAGCAGTACTTC. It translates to CSVEDATGREQYF.

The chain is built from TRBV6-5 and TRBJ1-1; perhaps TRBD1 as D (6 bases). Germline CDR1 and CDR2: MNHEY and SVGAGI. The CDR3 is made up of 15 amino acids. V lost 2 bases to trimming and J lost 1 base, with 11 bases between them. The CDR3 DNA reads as TGTGCCAGCAGTTACCTGGACAGTTCGAACACTGAAGCTTTCTTT. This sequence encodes CASSYLDSSNTEAFF.

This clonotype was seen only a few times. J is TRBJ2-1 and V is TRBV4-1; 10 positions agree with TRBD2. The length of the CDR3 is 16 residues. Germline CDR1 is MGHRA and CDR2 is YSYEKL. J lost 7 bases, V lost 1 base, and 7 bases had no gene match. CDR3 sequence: CASSQVLAGFVNEQFF. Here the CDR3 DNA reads TGCGCCAGCAGCCAAGTACTAGCGGGGTTTGTTAATGAGCAGTTCTTC.